Listed below are T cell receptor beta chains from one sample, sequenced in a study of molecular identifiers for immune sequencing clone quantification. TCRdb fed the PCR reads into MiXCR, producing one record per CDR3 protein. The sample shows around 25,000 distinct CDR3 sequences, 15% to 20% of them seen only once. Sequenced: naive CD8+ T cells from blood, with Jurkat cell RNA spiked in. The receptor source for this set is a human donor in good health. Some libraries in this study had Jurkat cell RNA spiked in. The CDR3 runs from the conserved cysteine through the conserved F or W. The D gene is left open where the match is weak. Rows may omit the clone size; those that give it use once, few, many or a size class.

cdr3_aa cdr3_nt v_call clone_size d_call j_call
CASSLVGDCHTDTQYF TGTGCCAGCAGCCTGGTTGGAGACTGCCACACAGATACGCAGTATTTT TRBV13 . . TRBJ2-3
CASSGLAGGTDTQYF TGTGCCAGCAGCGGACTAGCGGGGGGCACAGATACGCAGTATTTT TRBV12-3/TRBV12-4 . TRBD2 TRBJ2-3
CASSWTSGGYEQYF TGTGCCAGCAGTTGGACTAGCGGGGGCTACGAGCAGTACTTC TRBV27 many TRBD2 TRBJ2-7
CSVEGVSSTDTQYF TGCAGCGTTGAAGGAGTCAGCAGCACAGATACGCAGTATTTT TRBV29-1 many . TRBJ2-3
CASSLWDRHEAFF TGTGCCAGCAGCTTATGGGACAGACATGAAGCTTTCTTT TRBV7-9 . TRBD1 TRBJ1-1
CASSPWTGLSTGELFF TGTGCCAGCAGCCCCTGGACTGGCCTGTCGACCGGGGAGCTGTTTTTT TRBV5-8 many . TRBJ2-2
CASSQELTGESYGYTF TGCGCCAGCAGCCAAGAGTTGACAGGGGAAAGCTATGGCTACACCTTC TRBV4-3 many TRBD1 TRBJ1-2
CASSHRASSNTGELFF TGTGCCAGCAGCCATCGTGCGTCGTCGAACACCGGGGAGCTGTTTTTT TRBV3-1 many . TRBJ2-2
CASRSGPTGTDTQYF TGTGCCAGCAGATCGGGACCGACTGGCACAGATACGCAGTATTTT TRBV13 . . TRBJ2-3
CASPRRATTTYEQYF TGCGCCAGCCCGCGAAGGGCCACTACTACCTACGAGCAGTACTTC TRBV23-1 many . TRBJ2-7
CASSMWTDRNTEAFF TGTGCCAGTAGTATGTGGACGGATCGGAACACTGAAGCTTTCTTT TRBV19 many . TRBJ1-1
CASSQETSDYEQYF TGTGCCAGCAGCCAAGAGACTAGCGACTACGAGCAGTACTTC TRBV14 . TRBD2 TRBJ2-7
CTSSPPGGGVIHQETQYF TGCACCAGCAGCCCCCCCGGGGGCGGGGTAATCCACCAAGAGACCCAGTACTTC TRBV1 many . TRBJ2-5
CASSLPGHSGANVLTF TGTGCCAGCAGCTTACCGGGACATTCCGGGGCCAACGTCCTGACTTTC TRBV7-9 many . TRBJ2-6
CASSSPGLHTDTQYF TGTGCTAGCAGCTCTCCGGGACTTCACACAGATACGCAGTATTTT TRBV7-2 . . TRBJ2-3
CASSFSMDRDGVETQYF TGTGCCAGCAGCTTTTCAATGGACAGGGACGGGGTAGAGACCCAGTACTTC TRBV7-9 many TRBD1 TRBJ2-5
CASSPEGNTEAFF TGTGCCAGCTCACCAGAGGGAAACACTGAAGCTTTCTTT TRBV18 many . TRBJ1-1
CASSLLRSGPTSTDTQYF TGTGCCAGCAGCTTACTGCGCAGTGGGCCAACTAGCACAGATACGCAGTATTTT TRBV11-1 many . TRBJ2-3
CASSWTSGTDTQYF TGCGCCAGCAGCTGGACTAGCGGCACAGATACGCAGTATTTT TRBV5-1 many TRBD2 TRBJ2-3
CASSSWIRDRVDEQFF TGTGCCAGCAGTTCATGGATCCGGGACAGGGTCGATGAGCAGTTCTTC TRBV11-2 many TRBD1 TRBJ2-1
CASSYSGVSSPLHF TGTGCCAGCAGTTACAGCGGAGTAAGTTCACCCCTCCACTTT TRBV13 many . TRBJ1-6
CASSSPGTEAFF TGTGCCAGCAGTTCTCCAGGGACTGAAGCTTTCTTT TRBV6-5 many . TRBJ1-1
CSVEEPGLAEYEQYF TGCAGCGTTGAAGAGCCGGGACTAGCGGAATACGAGCAGTACTTC TRBV29-1 many TRBD2 TRBJ2-7
CASSPGTGLGSTDTQYF TGTGCCAGCAGCCCCGGGACAGGGTTGGGGAGCACAGATACGCAGTATTTT TRBV7-9 many TRBD1 TRBJ2-3
CASSQVGTGEEAFF TGTGCCAGCAGCCAAGTAGGGACAGGGGAAGAAGCTTTCTTT TRBV3-1 many TRBD1 TRBJ1-1
CASSTTGRPGPGMYEQYF TGTGCCAGCAGCACGACCGGACGGCCCGGGCCGGGCATGTACGAGCAGTACTTC TRBV11-2 many . TRBJ2-7
CAIKKQGQVHEQYF TGTGCCATCAAGAAACAGGGCCAGGTGCACGAGCAGTACTTC TRBV10-3 many . TRBJ2-7
CASSLLTGGSAEAFF TGTGCCAGCAGCTTGCTGACGGGGGGTAGCGCTGAAGCTTTCTTT TRBV7-9 medium-sized . TRBJ1-1
CASSPRGEYEQYF TGTGCCAGCAGCCCTCGGGGCGAGTACGAGCAGTACTTC TRBV7-9 many . TRBJ2-7
CASGAGGPGYEQYF TGTGCCAGCGGGGCGGGAGGGCCTGGCTACGAGCAGTACTTC TRBV27 many TRBD2 TRBJ2-7
CASSQDGLGLAGEYF TGTGCCAGCAGCCAAGATGGTCTAGGACTAGCGGGAGAGTATTTT TRBV3-1 many TRBD2 TRBJ2-3
CSARDPWGENYGYTF TGCAGTGCTAGAGACCCATGGGGGGAAAACTATGGCTACACCTTC TRBV20-1 many . TRBJ1-2
CASSQGTGFAPQHF TGCGCCAGCAGCCAAGGGACAGGGTTTGCGCCCCAGCATTTT TRBV4-1 medium-sized TRBD1 TRBJ1-5
CASSIQAVLDTEAFF TGTGCCAGTAGTATACAGGCAGTTCTGGACACTGAAGCTTTCTTT TRBV19 many . TRBJ1-1
CASSRGLDYEQYF TGTGCCAGCAGCCGTGGACTTGACTACGAGCAGTACTTC TRBV11-2 many . TRBJ2-7
CASSQVELTGGTEAFF TGCGCCAGCAGCCAAGTGGAGCTAACCGGGGGCACTGAAGCTTTCTTT TRBV4-1 many . TRBJ1-1
CASLGPHPSGRSYEQYF TGTGCCAGCCTCGGCCCCCACCCTAGCGGGAGGAGTTACGAGCAGTACTTC TRBV3-1 many TRBD2 TRBJ2-7
CASSAEGTGGWYEQYF TGTGCCAGCAGCGCAGAAGGGACAGGGGGTTGGTACGAGCAGTACTTC TRBV7-2 medium-sized TRBD1 TRBJ2-7
CASSPQGTDTQYF TGTGCCAGCTCACCACAGGGCACAGATACGCAGTATTTT TRBV18 many . TRBJ2-3
CASSHAPTGGVEQYF TGCGCCAGCAGCCACGCCCCGACAGGGGGGGTCGAGCAGTACTTC TRBV4-1 many TRBD1 TRBJ2-7
CASSLDGQLNQPQHF TGTGCCAGCAGCTTGGATGGACAGCTCAATCAGCCCCAGCATTTT TRBV11-2 many . TRBJ1-5
CASSEGQVNNQPQHF TGTGCCAGCAGCGAGGGACAGGTCAACAATCAGCCCCAGCATTTT TRBV11-2 many TRBD1 TRBJ1-5
CSALTGGIGYTF TGCAGTGCTCTTACAGGGGGCATTGGCTACACCTTC TRBV20-1 many TRBD1 TRBJ1-2
CASRPGVSAYEQYF TGTGCCAGCAGACCAGGGGTGTCGGCCTACGAGCAGTACTTC TRBV27 many . TRBJ2-7
CASRGGASSYETQYF TGTGCCAGCAGAGGCGGGGCGAGCTCGTATGAGACCCAGTACTTC TRBV28 many . TRBJ2-5
CSVAGADTGELFF TGCAGCGTTGCAGGGGCGGACACCGGGGAGCTGTTTTTT TRBV29-1 many . TRBJ2-2
CAWSVSLEGPDTQYF TGTGCCTGGAGTGTATCTTTGGAAGGGCCAGATACGCAGTATTTT TRBV30 many . TRBJ2-3
CASSFYPSGIDEQFF TGTGCCAGCAGCTTCTACCCTAGCGGGATAGATGAGCAGTTCTTC TRBV7-3 many TRBD2 TRBJ2-1
CASSEALAGGPNKNIQYF TGTGCCAGCAGTGAAGCTTTGGCGGGAGGGCCCAACAAAAACATTCAGTACTTC TRBV2 many TRBD2 TRBJ2-4
CASSLGPTGLTEAFF TGTGCCAGCAGTTTGGGCCCCACCGGTCTGACTGAAGCTTTCTTT TRBV28 many . TRBJ1-1
CASSISGMGETQYF TGTGCCAGTAGTATATCAGGGATGGGAGAGACCCAGTACTTC TRBV19 many . TRBJ2-5
CASSEDSGISTDTQYF TGTGCCAGCAGCGAGGATAGCGGGATCTCCACAGATACGCAGTATTTT TRBV9 many TRBD2 TRBJ2-3